This T cell receptor beta chain was retrieved from a study of CD8 T cells in Susac syndrome. General study findings and limits: Expansion of clones was not seen in the CD4+ T cell repertoires of Susac syndrome.

In the case of this clonotype: Its specificity is not known.

The CDR3 has 13 residues. Germline V lookup: CDR1 MNHEY, CDR2 SVGAGI. V dropped 6 bases and J dropped 4 bases, with 12 bases sitting between them. Random hexamers primed reverse transcription of about 0.5 to 1 ug RNA. Across 54 Vbeta and 13 Jbeta, TCR beta CDR3 was amplified with immunoSEQ multiplex PCR. Each CDR3 protein is one row after TCRdb ran MiXCR on the immunoSEQ multiplex PCR reads. The sample has 150,000 to 200,000 distinct CDR3 sequences, around 94% seen once. The sample taken for sequencing was CD4+ T cells from PBMCs. The source of this sequence is a human donor with Susac syndrome. The rearrangement joins TRBV6-5 to TRBJ1-2, with D tentatively TRBD1 (5 bases). The CDR3 sequence: CASSPGRGYGYTF. The CDR3 DNA reads TGTGCCAGCAGCCCCGGGAGGGGCTATGGCTACACCTTC.